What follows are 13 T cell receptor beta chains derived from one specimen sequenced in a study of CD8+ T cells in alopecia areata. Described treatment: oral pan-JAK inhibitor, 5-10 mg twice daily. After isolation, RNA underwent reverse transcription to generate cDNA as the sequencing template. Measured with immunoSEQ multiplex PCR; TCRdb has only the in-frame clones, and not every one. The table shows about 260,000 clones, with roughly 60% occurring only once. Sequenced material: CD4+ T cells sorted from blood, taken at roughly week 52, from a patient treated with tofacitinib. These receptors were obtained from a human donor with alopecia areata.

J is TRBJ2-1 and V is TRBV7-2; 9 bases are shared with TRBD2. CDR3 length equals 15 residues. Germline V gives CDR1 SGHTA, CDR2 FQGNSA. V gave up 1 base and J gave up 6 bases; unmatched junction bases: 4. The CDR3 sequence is CASSLDSGGFNEQFF. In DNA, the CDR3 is TGTGCCAGCAGCTTAGACAGCGGGGGGTTCAATGAGCAGTTCTTC. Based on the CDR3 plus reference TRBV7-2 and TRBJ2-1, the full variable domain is GAGVSQSPSNKVTEKGKDVELRCDPISGHTALYWYRQSLGQGLEFLIYFQGNSAPDKSGLPSDRFSAERTGGSVSTLTIQRTQQEDSAVYLCASSLDSGGFNEQFFGPGTRLTVL.

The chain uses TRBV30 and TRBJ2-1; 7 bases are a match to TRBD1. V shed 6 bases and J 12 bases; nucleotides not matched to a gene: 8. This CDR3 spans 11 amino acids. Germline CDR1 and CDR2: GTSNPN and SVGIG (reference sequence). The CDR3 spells CACPQGSGQFF. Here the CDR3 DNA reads TGTGCCTGCCCACAGGGGTCGGGGCAGTTCTTC.

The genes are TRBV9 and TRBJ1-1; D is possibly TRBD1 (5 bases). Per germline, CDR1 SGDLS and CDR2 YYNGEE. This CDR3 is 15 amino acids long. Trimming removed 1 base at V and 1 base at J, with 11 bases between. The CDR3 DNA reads TGTGCCAGCAGCGTAATTGGGGCGGCGAACACTGAAGCTTTCTTT. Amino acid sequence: CASSVIGAANTEAFF. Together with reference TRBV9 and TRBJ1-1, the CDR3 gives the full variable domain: DSGVTQTPKHLITATGQRVTLRCSPRSGDLSVYWYQQSLDQGLQFLIQYYNGEERAKGNILERFSAQQFPDLHSELNLSSLELGDSALYFCASSVIGAANTEAFFGQGTRLTVV.

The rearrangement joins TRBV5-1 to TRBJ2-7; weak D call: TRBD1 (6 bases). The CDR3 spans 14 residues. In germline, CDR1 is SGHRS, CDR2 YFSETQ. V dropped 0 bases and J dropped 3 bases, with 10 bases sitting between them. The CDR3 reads CASSLGQEYYEQYF. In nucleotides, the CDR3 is TGCGCCAGCAGCTTGGGACAGGAATACTACGAGCAGTACTTC.

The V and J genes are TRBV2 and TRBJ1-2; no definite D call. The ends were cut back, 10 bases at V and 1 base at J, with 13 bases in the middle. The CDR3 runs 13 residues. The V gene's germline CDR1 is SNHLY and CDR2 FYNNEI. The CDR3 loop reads CANSMDFNYGYTF. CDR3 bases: TGTGCCAATTCAATGGACTTTAACTATGGCTACACCTTC. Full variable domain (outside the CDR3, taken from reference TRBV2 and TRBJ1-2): EPEVTQTPSHQVTQMGQEVILRCVPISNHLYFYWYRQILGQKVEFLVSFYNNEISEKSEIFDDQFSVERPDGSNFTLKIRSTKLEDSAMYFCANSMDFNYGYTFGSGTRLTVV.

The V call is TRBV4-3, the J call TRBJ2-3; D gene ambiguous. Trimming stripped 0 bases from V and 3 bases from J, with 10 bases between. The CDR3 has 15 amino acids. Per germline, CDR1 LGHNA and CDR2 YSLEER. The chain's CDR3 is CASSQDLASTDTQYF. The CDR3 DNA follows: TGCGCCAGCAGCCAAGATTTGGCGTCAACAGATACGCAGTATTTT.

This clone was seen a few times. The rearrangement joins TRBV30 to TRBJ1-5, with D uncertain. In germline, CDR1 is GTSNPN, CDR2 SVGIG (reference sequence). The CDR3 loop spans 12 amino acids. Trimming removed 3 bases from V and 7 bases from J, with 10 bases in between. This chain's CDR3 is CAWRKGRQPQHF. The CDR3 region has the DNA TGTGCCTGGAGGAAAGGGAGGCAGCCCCAGCATTTT.

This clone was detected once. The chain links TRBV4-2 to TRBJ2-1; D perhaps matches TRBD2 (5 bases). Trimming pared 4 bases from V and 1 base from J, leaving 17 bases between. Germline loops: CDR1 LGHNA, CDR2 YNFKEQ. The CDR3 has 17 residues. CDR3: CASSLRQDSKSYNEQFF. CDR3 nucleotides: TGTGCCAGCAGCCTGAGGCAGGACTCTAAATCCTACAATGAGCAGTTCTTC.

The CDR3: CASSQGREVGSPLHF. The DNA of the CDR3 is TGTGCCAGCAGCCAAGGTCGCGAAGTCGGGTCACCCCTCCACTTT. The chain recombines TRBV4-2 with TRBJ1-6, with D uncertain. Trimming removed 1 base at V and 10 bases at J, with 14 bases between. The CDR3 is 15 residues long. Per the germline V gene, CDR1 is LGHNA and CDR2 is YNFKEQ.

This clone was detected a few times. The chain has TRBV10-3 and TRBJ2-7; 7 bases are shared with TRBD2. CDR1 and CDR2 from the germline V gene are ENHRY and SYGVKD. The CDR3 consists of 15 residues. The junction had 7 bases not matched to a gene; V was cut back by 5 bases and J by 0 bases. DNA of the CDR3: TGTGCCATCAGTACTTGGGGCGGGAGCTCCTACGAGCAGTACTTC. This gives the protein CAISTWGGSSYEQYF.

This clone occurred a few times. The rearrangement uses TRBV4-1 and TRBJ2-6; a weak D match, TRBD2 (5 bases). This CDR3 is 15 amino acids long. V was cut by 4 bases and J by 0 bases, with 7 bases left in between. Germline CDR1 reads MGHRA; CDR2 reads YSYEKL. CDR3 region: CASSPRDSGANVLTF. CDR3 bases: TGCGCCAGCAGCCCGAGGGACTCTGGGGCCAACGTCCTGACTTTC.

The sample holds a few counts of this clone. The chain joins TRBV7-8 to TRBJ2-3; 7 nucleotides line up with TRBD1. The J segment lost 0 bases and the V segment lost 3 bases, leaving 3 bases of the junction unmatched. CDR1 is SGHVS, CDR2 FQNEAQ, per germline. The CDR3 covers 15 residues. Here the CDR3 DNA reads TGTGCCAGCAGCTTCCCGGGACAGAGCACAGATACGCAGTATTTT. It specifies CASSFPGQSTDTQYF.

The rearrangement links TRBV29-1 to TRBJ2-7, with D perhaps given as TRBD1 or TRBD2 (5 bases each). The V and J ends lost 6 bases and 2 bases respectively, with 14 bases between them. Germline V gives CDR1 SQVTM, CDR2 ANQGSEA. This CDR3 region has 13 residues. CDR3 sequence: CSVRDPGPYEQYF. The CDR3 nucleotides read TGCAGCGTCCGGGACCCTGGCCCCTACGAGCAGTACTTC.